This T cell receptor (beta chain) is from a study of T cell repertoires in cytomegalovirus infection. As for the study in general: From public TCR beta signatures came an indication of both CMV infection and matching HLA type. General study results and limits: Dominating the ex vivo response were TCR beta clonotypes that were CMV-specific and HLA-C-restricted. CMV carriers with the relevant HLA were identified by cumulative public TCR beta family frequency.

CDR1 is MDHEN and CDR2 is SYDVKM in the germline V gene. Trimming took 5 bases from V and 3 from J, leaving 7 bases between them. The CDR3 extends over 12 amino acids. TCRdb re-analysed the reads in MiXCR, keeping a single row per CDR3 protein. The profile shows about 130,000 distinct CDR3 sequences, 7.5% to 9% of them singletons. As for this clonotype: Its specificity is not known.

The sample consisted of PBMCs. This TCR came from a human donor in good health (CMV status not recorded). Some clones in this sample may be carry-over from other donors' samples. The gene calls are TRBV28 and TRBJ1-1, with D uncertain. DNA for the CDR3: TGTGCCAGCAGTCCCGACTACACTGAAGCTTTCTTT. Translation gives CASSPDYTEAFF.